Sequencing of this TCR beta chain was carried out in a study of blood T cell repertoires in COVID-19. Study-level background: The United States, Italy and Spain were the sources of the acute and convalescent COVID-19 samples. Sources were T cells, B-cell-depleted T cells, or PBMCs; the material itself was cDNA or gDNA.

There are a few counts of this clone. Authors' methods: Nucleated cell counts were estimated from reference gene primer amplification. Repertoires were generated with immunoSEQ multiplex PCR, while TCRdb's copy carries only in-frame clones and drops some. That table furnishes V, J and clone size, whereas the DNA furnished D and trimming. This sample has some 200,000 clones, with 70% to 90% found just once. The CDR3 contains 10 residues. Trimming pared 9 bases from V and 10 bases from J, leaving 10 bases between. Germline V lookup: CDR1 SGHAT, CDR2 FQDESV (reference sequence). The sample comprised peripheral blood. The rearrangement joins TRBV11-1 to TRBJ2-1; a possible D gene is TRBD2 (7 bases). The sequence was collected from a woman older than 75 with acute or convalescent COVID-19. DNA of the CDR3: TGTGCCAGGAGGGGGGGCGAGCAGTTCTTC. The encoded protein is CARRGGEQFF.